The clone carrying this TCR beta chain was counted a single time. This entry comes from a study of blood T cell repertoires in COVID-19. Generated by immunoSEQ multiplex PCR, the TCRdb table keeps only in-frame clones and is missing some. The profile shows 200,000 to 300,000 clones, around 88% of them singletons. CDR3 length: 12 amino acids. Trimming removed 4 bases from V and 4 bases from J, with 5 bases in between. Participants had their cohort set by participant-reported clinical history. The specimen sequenced was PBMCs or T cells enriched from blood (not recorded which). The TCR originated in a middle-aged woman with acute COVID-19. The chain links TRBV23-1 to TRBJ1-5; D is undetermined. TRBV23-1 is an ORF, with its function uncertain. The CDR3 protein is CASSRRNQPQHF. The CDR3 DNA follows: TGCGCCAGCAGTCGTAGAAATCAGCCCCAGCATTTT.